This is a list of T cell receptor beta chains from one sample in a study of shared clonotypes between healthy human individuals. Clones were sequenced by immunoSEQ multiplex PCR, and TCRdb holds only the in-frame ones, with some missing. The sample lists 2 million to 2.5 million clones, about 92% occurring once. Sequences were obtained from naive CD4+ T cells from PBMCs. The receptor set was obtained from a man aged 18 to 35 in good health. Some clones in this sample may be carry-over from other donors' samples. Both conserved end residues are part of each CDR3. D genes are given only for firm matches. Clone size is shown for a subset of rows, as once, few, many or a class of expanded clone.

size: NA; D: NA; V: TRBV18; J: TRBJ2-7; DNA: TGTGCCAGCTCACCAGACCGACAGTCCTACGAGCAGTACTTC; CDR3: CASSPDRQSYEQYF
size: NA; D: NA; V: TRBV5-6; J: TRBJ1-1; DNA: TGTGCCAGCAGGCCCTCGGGAGGGGCCAGCATGAACACTGAAGCTTTCTTT; CDR3: CASRPSGGASMNTEAFF
size: NA; D: NA; V: TRBV11-3; J: TRBJ2-3; DNA: TGTGCCAGCAGCTTAATGGCTGAGAGAGCAGATACGCAGTATTTT; CDR3: CASSLMAERADTQYF
size: NA; D: NA; V: TRBV4-1; J: TRBJ2-4; DNA: TGCGCCAGCAGCCAAGTACTAACTAAAAACATTCAGTACTTC; CDR3: CASSQVLTKNIQYF
size: NA; D: NA; V: TRBV30; J: TRBJ1-1; DNA: TGTGCCTGGAGTGTAGGGCCCCACAGGCGAGTGAACACTGAAGCTTTCTTT; CDR3: CAWSVGPHRRVNTEAFF
size: NA; D: NA; V: TRBV5-1; J: TRBJ1-3; DNA: TGCGCCAGCAGCTTGGTTTCCTCCCGGCTCGGAAACACCATATATTTT; CDR3: CASSLVSSRLGNTIYF
size: NA; D: TRBD2; V: TRBV7-8; J: TRBJ2-3; DNA: TGTGCCAGCAGCTTAGCACCTAGCGGGAGGGGGCGAGATACGCAGTATTTT; CDR3: CASSLAPSGRGRDTQYF
size: once; D: NA; V: TRBV7-2; J: TRBJ1-2; DNA: TGTGCCAGCAGCCTCACTCTTAACTATGGCTACACCTTC; CDR3: CASSLTLNYGYTF
size: NA; D: NA; V: TRBV4-2; J: TRBJ1-2; DNA: TGTGCCAGCAGCCAAAGCTGGACCCACACCTTC; CDR3: CASSQSWTHTF
size: NA; D: NA; V: TRBV14; J: TRBJ1-2; DNA: TGTGCCAGCAGCCAAGAAACGACCTTCAACGTCTATGGCTACACCTTC; CDR3: CASSQETTFNVYGYTF
size: NA; D: NA; V: TRBV7-9; J: TRBJ2-6; DNA: TGTGCCAGCAGCTTATTCGGGCCTGGGGCCAACGTCCTGACTTTC; CDR3: CASSLFGPGANVLTF
size: NA; D: TRBD1; V: TRBV10-1; J: TRBJ2-3; DNA: TGCGCCAGCTCCGGGACAGGGGGTCCAGATACGCAGTATTTT; CDR3: CASSGTGGPDTQYF
size: NA; D: NA; V: TRBV5-1; J: TRBJ1-1; DNA: TGCGCCAGCAGCTTGACGGGCATAAACACTGAAGCTTTCTTT; CDR3: CASSLTGINTEAFF
size: NA; D: TRBD2; V: TRBV27; J: TRBJ2-7; DNA: TGTGCCAGCAGTCGGGGGCGGGGGGGCACCTACGAGCAGTACTTC; CDR3: CASSRGRGGTYEQYF